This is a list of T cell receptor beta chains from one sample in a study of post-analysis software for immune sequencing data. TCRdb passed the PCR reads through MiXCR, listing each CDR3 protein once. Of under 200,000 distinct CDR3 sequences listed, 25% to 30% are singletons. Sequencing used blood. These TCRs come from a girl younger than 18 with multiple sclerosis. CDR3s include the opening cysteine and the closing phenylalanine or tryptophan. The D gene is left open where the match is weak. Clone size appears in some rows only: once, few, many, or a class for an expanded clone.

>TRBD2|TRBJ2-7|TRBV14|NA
CASSQVLGGSLNEQYF
TGTGCCAGCAGCCAAGTCTTGGGAGGGAGCCTCAATGAGCAGTACTTC
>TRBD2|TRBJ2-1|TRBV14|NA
CASSHGRLAGTNEQFF
TGTGCCAGCAGCCACGGGCGGCTAGCGGGGACCAATGAGCAGTTCTTC
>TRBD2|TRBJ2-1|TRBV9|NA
CASSAPQASGGTYNEQFF
TGTGCCAGCAGCGCACCCCAGGCCAGCGGGGGGACCTACAATGAGCAGTTCTTC
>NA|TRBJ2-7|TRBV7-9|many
CASGYSYEQYF
TGTGCCAGCGGCTACTCCTACGAGCAGTACTTC
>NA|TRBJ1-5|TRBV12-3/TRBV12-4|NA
CASSLGGGFQPQHF
TGTGCCAGCAGTTTAGGAGGGGGGTTTCAGCCCCAGCATTTT
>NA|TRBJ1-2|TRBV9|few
CASSVASGQPGDGYTF
TGTGCCAGCAGCGTAGCATCCGGGCAGCCGGGGGATGGCTACACCTTC
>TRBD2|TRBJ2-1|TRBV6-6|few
CASSYFVGREVGDEQFF
TGTGCCAGCAGTTACTTCGTGGGGCGGGAGGTGGGAGATGAGCAGTTCTTC
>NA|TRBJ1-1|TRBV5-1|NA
CASSFQTYTEAFF
TGCGCCAGCAGCTTCCAGACGTACACTGAAGCTTTCTTT
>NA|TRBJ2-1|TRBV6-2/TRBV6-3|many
CASSETQNEQFF
TGTGCCAGCAGTGAGACTCAGAATGAGCAGTTCTTC
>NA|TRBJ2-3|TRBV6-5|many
CASSYSRLTSTDTQYF
TGTGCCAGCAGTTACTCGAGGTTGACTAGCACAGATACGCAGTATTTT
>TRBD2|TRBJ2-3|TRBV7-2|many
CASSLVRTSGTYTDTQYF
TGTGCCAGCAGCTTAGTGCGGACTAGCGGGACCTACACAGATACGCAGTATTTT
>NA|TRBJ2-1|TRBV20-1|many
CSAKPPYSPNPFF
TGCAGTGCGAAACCCCCGTATAGCCCAAATCCGTTCTTC
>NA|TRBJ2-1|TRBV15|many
CATRPYYGDEQFF
TGTGCCACCCGACCATACTACGGTGATGAGCAGTTCTTC
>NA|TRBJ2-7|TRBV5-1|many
CASSPVFGGAYEQYF
TGCGCCAGCAGCCCCGTTTTTGGGGGTGCCTACGAGCAGTACTTC
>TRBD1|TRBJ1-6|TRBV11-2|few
CASSRQGASSYNSPLHF
TGTGCCAGCAGCAGACAGGGGGCTAGCTCCTATAATTCACCCCTCCACTTT
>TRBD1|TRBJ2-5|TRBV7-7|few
CASSLTGQGVRETQYF
TGTGCTAGCAGCTTGACCGGACAGGGGGTGAGAGAGACCCAGTACTTC
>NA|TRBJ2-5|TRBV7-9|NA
CASSLRMGQETQYF
TGTGCCAGCAGCCTAAGAATGGGCCAAGAGACCCAGTACTTC
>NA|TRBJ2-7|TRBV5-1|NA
CASSKDHRGAEQYF
TGCGCCAGCAGCAAAGACCACCGAGGGGCCGAGCAGTACTTC
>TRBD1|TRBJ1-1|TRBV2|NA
CARTGAEAFF
TGTGCCAGGACAGGGGCTGAAGCTTTCTTT
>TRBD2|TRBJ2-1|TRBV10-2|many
CASSPRLAEDYNEQFF
TGCGCCAGCAGCCCCCGACTAGCGGAAGACTACAATGAGCAGTTCTTC
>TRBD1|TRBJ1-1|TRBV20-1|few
CSAKTGTGNTEAFF
TGCAGTGCCAAGACCGGGACAGGGAACACTGAAGCTTTCTTT
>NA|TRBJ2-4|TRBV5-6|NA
CASSLGRPGDRAMYF
TGTGCCAGCAGCTTGGGTCGACCGGGAGACCGCGCAATGTACTTC
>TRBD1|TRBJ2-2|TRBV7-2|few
CASSFGQGRELFF
TGTGCCAGCAGCTTCGGACAGGGGCGGGAGCTGTTTTTT
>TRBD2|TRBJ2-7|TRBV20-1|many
CSAYVPSGGQGEQYF
TGCAGTGCCTATGTTCCTAGCGGGGGCCAGGGTGAGCAGTACTTC
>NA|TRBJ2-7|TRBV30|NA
CAWSVELSSYEQYF
TGTGCCTGGAGTGTGGAGCTCAGCTCCTACGAGCAGTACTTC
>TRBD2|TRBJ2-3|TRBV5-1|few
CASSLKLAGSDTQYF
TGCGCCAGCAGCTTGAAACTAGCGGGGTCAGATACGCAGTATTTT
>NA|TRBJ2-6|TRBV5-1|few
CASSNYRGGANVLTF
TGCGCCAGCAGCAATTACCGAGGTGGGGCCAACGTCCTGACTTTC
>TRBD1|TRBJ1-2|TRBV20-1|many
CSALPVGQKDYGYTF
TGCAGTGCCCTGCCTGTGGGACAGAAAGACTATGGCTACACCTTC
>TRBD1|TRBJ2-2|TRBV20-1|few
CSARDLGQGNTGELFF
TGCAGTGCTAGAGATCTCGGACAGGGGAACACCGGGGAGCTGTTTTTT
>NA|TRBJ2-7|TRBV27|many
CASSLGNHEQYF
TGTGCCAGCAGTTTAGGAAACCACGAGCAGTACTTC
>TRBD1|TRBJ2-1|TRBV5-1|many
CASSLSGQGRYNEQFF
TGCGCCAGCAGCTTGTCTGGACAGGGGAGATACAATGAGCAGTTCTTC
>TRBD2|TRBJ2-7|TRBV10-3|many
CAASLAGGTYEQYF
TGTGCCGCGTCTCTAGCGGGAGGGACCTACGAGCAGTACTTC
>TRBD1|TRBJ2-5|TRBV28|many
CASSLYGTGDETQYF
TGTGCCAGCAGTTTATACGGGACAGGGGATGAGACCCAGTACTTC
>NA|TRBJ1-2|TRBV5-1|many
CASSPDISGYTF
TGCGCCAGCAGCCCGGACATTAGTGGCTACACCTTC
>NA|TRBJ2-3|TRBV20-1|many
CSAPLKYATDTQYF
TGCAGTGCTCCATTAAAGTATGCCACAGATACGCAGTATTTT